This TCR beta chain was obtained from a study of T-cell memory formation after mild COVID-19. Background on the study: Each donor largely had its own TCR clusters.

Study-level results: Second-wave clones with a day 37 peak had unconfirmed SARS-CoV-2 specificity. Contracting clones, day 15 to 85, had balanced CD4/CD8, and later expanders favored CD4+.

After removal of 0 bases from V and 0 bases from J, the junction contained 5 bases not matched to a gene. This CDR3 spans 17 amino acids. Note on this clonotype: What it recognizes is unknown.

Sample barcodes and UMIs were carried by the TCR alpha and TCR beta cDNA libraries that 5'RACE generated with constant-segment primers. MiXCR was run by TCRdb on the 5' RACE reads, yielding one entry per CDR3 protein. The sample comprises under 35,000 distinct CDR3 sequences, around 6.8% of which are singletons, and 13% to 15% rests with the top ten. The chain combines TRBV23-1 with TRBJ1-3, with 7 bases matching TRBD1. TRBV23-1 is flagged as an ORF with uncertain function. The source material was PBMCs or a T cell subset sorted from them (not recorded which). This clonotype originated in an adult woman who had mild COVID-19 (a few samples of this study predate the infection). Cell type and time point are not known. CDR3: CASSQSTTGYSGNTIYF. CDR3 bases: TGCGCCAGCAGTCAATCGACGACAGGGTACTCTGGAAACACCATATATTTT.